This is a list of T cell receptor beta chains from one sample in a study of T cells in localized non-small cell lung cancer. Using immunoSEQ multiplex PCR, the repertoire was profiled, and TCRdb retains in-frame clones only, with some absent. Of tens of thousands of clones in the sample, 75% to 90% were seen once. Sequenced material: peripheral blood mononuclear cells, taken before any cancer treatment. All receptors come from a man aged 35-69 years with stage III lung adenocarcinoma. The CDR3 runs from the conserved cysteine through the conserved F or W. D genes are given only for firm matches. The listing skips clone size in some rows; elsewhere it reads once, few, many or a size class.

TRBJ1-1	TRBV6-6	-	-	CASSYSRGPKNTEAFF	TGTGCCAGCAGTTACTCGCGGGGGCCCAAGAACACTGAAGCTTTCTTT
TRBJ1-3	TRBV2	-	TRBD1	CASSYRGLGNTIYF	TGTGCCAGCAGTTACAGGGGCTTGGGAAACACCATATATTTT
TRBJ1-1	TRBV6-1	-	-	CASSEKAFPSAEAFF	TGTGCCAGCAGTGAGAAAGCCTTCCCCAGCGCTGAAGCTTTCTTT
TRBJ1-3	TRBV9	once	-	CASSVTGNTIYF	TGTGCCAGCAGCGTGACGGGAAACACCATATATTTT
TRBJ2-5	TRBV6-5	-	TRBD1	CASSTTGLGTQYF	TGTGCCAGCAGCACGACAGGGTTGGGGACCCAGTACTTC
TRBJ2-5	TRBV7-2	-	TRBD2	CASSLLAGGETQYF	TGTGCCAGCAGCTTACTAGCGGGGGGGGAGACCCAGTACTTC
TRBJ2-3	TRBV7-9	-	-	CASSQLQSLGVPDTQYF	TGTGCCAGCAGCCAACTTCAGTCTCTGGGGGTTCCAGATACGCAGTATTTT
TRBJ2-3	TRBV2	few	-	CASTFGGEQYF	TGTGCCAGCACCTTCGGGGGAGAGCAGTATTTT
TRBJ2-2	TRBV15	-	-	CATQIGRSTGELFF	TGTGCCACCCAAATCGGCAGATCCACCGGGGAGCTGTTTTTT
TRBJ2-5	TRBV7-9	once	-	CASSLFGETQYF	TGTGCCAGCAGCTTATTTGGAGAGACCCAGTACTTC
TRBJ1-6	TRBV10-2	-	-	CASSEVGSYNSPLHF	TGCGCCAGCAGTGAGGTGGGCTCCTATAATTCACCCCTCCACTTT
TRBJ1-4	TRBV11-3	-	TRBD1	CASSFGDSINEKLFF	TGTGCCAGCAGCTTTGGGGACAGCATTAATGAAAAACTGTTTTTT
TRBJ2-1	TRBV7-9	few	-	CASTADGSYNEQFF	TGTGCCAGCACCGCCGACGGGTCCTACAATGAGCAGTTCTTC
TRBJ1-3	TRBV7-9	-	TRBD1	CASSSRTGASSGNTIYF	TGTGCCAGCAGCTCCAGGACAGGGGCCTCCTCTGGAAACACCATATATTTT
TRBJ1-6	TRBV9	medium-sized	-	CASSVNTVASYNSPLHF	TGTGCCAGCAGCGTAAACACAGTCGCCTCCTATAATTCACCCCTCCACTTT
TRBJ1-5	TRBV10-3	-	-	CAISDLDTNQPQHF	TGTGCCATCAGTGATTTAGACACGAATCAGCCCCAGCATTTT
TRBJ1-4	TRBV4-2	few	TRBD1	CASSKDRVELFF	TGTGCCAGCAGCAAGGACAGGGTAGAACTGTTTTTT
TRBJ2-5	TRBV2	-	TRBD2	CASRGTSVETQYF	TGTGCCAGCAGGGGGACTAGCGTCGAGACCCAGTACTTC
TRBJ2-5	TRBV5-1	-	-	CASSGGLQRETQYF	TGCGCCAGCAGCGGTGGCCTCCAAAGGGAGACCCAGTACTTC
TRBJ1-2	TRBV16	-	-	CASSQSTVAKYPRGYTF	TGTGCCAGCAGCCAATCCACAGTGGCCAAATATCCCCGAGGCTACACCTTC
TRBJ1-2	TRBV6-6	few	-	CASSREGGYTF	TGTGCCAGCAGTCGAGAGGGTGGCTACACCTTC
TRBJ1-5	TRBV28	-	-	CASRILNQPQHF	TGTGCCAGCAGAATCCTCAATCAGCCCCAGCATTTT
TRBJ1-1	TRBV15	once	-	CATSRDREAEAFF	TGTGCCACCAGCAGAGATAGGGAGGCTGAAGCTTTCTTT
TRBJ1-6	TRBV7-6	-	-	CASSLGSGKGGSSPLHF	TGTGCCAGCAGCTTAGGGTCGGGGAAGGGAGGTTCTTCACCCCTCCACTTT
TRBJ2-5	TRBV9	-	TRBD2	CASSVIAGGLETQYF	TGTGCCAGCAGCGTTATAGCGGGGGGGCTGGAGACCCAGTACTTC
TRBJ2-3	TRBV5-1	-	TRBD2	CASSLDRPLAGQTDTQYF	TGCGCCAGCAGCTTGGACCGCCCACTAGCGGGGCAGACAGATACGCAGTATTTT
TRBJ2-7	TRBV10-2	-	-	CASREYGLYEQYF	TGCGCCAGCAGGGAATACGGACTCTACGAGCAGTACTTC
TRBJ2-3	TRBV15	once	-	CATSPGGRGSTDTQYF	TGTGCCACCAGCCCCGGGGGGCGCGGAAGCACAGATACGCAGTATTTT
TRBJ2-7	TRBV5-6	-	-	CASSFYRSTYEQYF	TGTGCCAGCAGCTTCTACAGGTCTACCTACGAGCAGTACTTC
TRBJ1-6	TRBV6-5	-	TRBD1	CASSYGTGTRTLHF	TGTGCCAGCAGTTACGGGACAGGGACGAGGACCCTCCACTTT
TRBJ2-7	TRBV5-1	-	TRBD2	CASSSVAGGSYEQYF	TGCGCCAGCAGCTCGGTGGCGGGGGGTTCCTACGAGCAGTACTTC
TRBJ2-3	TRBV5-4	-	TRBD2	CASSLVSSGTQYF	TGTGCCAGCAGCTTGGTATCTAGCGGTACGCAGTATTTT
TRBJ1-2	TRBV7-9	-	-	CASSFLNRDFYGYTF	TGTGCCAGCAGCTTTCTAAACAGGGATTTCTATGGCTACACCTTC
TRBJ1-1	TRBV6-6	-	-	CASSVKENEAFF	TGTGCCAGCAGCGTTAAGGAGAACGAAGCTTTCTTT
TRBJ2-7	TRBV2	-	TRBD2	CASSPLGGEGEQYF	TGTGCCAGCAGTCCCCTAGGAGGGGAGGGCGAGCAGTACTTC
TRBJ2-1	TRBV7-8	-	TRBD1	CASSWDRDGNEQFF	TGTGCCAGCAGCTGGGACAGGGACGGAAATGAGCAGTTCTTC
TRBJ2-1	TRBV9	-	TRBD1	CASSADRAFYNEQFF	TGTGCCAGCAGCGCCGACAGGGCTTTCTACAATGAGCAGTTCTTC
TRBJ1-2	TRBV7-2	-	-	CASSRIAGTDYGYTF	TGTGCCAGCAGCCGGATAGCCGGGACGGACTATGGCTACACCTTC
TRBJ2-2	TRBV7-2	-	-	CASSPPPYLNTGELFF	TGTGCCAGCAGCCCCCCTCCGTATCTGAACACCGGGGAGCTGTTTTTT
TRBJ2-3	TRBV7-3	-	-	CASSSTKDTQYF	TGTGCCAGCAGCAGTACGAAAGATACGCAGTATTTT